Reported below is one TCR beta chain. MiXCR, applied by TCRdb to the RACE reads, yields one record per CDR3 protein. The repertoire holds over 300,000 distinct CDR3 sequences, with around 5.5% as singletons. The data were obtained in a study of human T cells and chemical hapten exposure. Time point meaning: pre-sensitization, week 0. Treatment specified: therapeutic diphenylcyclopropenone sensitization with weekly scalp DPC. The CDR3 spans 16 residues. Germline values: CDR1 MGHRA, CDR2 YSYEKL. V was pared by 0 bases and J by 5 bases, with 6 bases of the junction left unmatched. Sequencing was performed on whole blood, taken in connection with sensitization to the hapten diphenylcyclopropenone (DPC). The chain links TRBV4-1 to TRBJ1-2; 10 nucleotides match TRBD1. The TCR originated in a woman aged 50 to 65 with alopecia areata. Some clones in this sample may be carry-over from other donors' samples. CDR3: CASSQEGDRGLYGYTF. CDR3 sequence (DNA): TGCGCCAGCAGCCAAGAAGGGGACAGGGGATTATATGGCTACACCTTC.